The 28 T cell receptor beta chains below all came from one sample that was sequenced in a study of blood T cell repertoires in COVID-19. This table comes from immunoSEQ multiplex PCR, and its TCRdb copy is limited to in-frame clones, with some not included. The sample includes some 150,000 clones, about four fifths seen only once; the top ten take roughly 2%. The sequenced material came from peripheral blood. The receptors were sampled from a man aged 65-85 years with acute or convalescent COVID-19.

V and J are TRBV10-3 and TRBJ2-1, with TRBD2 matching over 10 bases. Germline V gene lookup returns CDR1 ENHRY and CDR2 SYGVKD. J gave up 6 bases and V 6 bases, and 8 bases lay outside the gene matches. This CDR3 contains 15 residues. The CDR3 nucleotides read TGTGCCATCAGCCAAGCGGGGGGGGAGATCAATGAGCAGTTCTTC. It encodes CAISQAGGEINEQFF.

This chain uses TRBV3-1 (or the pseudogene TRBV3-2) with TRBJ2-2; TRBD2 aligns across 11 bases. Per germline, CDR1 LGHDT and CDR2 YNNKEL (reference sequence). J was trimmed by 0 bases and V by 4 bases; bases with no gene match: 1. CDR3 size: 16 residues. CDR3 protein: CASSPGLAANTGELFF. In DNA, the CDR3 is TGTGCCAGCAGCCCGGGACTAGCGGCGAACACCGGGGAGCTGTTTTTT.

The V call is TRBV5-1, the J call TRBJ2-2; a weak D match, TRBD1 (6 bases). CDR3 size: 13 residues. V lost 8 bases and J 1 base, leaving 9 bases between the germline ends. Germline lookup yields CDR1 SGHRS and CDR2 YFSETQ. The CDR3 loop reads CASYRENTGELFF. CDR3 nucleotide sequence: TGCGCCAGTTACAGGGAGAACACCGGGGAGCTGTTTTTT.

V and J are TRBV5-1 and TRBJ1-5; 8 bases align to TRBD1. V shed 4 bases, J shed 6 bases, and the junction held 6 bases outside the gene matches. From germline, CDR1 is SGHRS and CDR2 YFSETQ. The CDR3 contains 14 residues. In DNA, the CDR3 is TGCGCCAGCAGCCCAGACAGGGGTACTCAGCCCCAGCATTTT. Encoded protein: CASSPDRGTQPQHF.

This chain uses TRBV7-2 with TRBJ2-3; 7 bases map to TRBD1. CDR1 and CDR2 from the germline V gene are SGHTA and FQGNSA. This CDR3 has 14 residues. The junction had 7 bases not matched to a gene; V was cut back by 3 bases and J by 7 bases. CDR3 amino acids: CASSFRTGSNTQYF. For the CDR3, the DNA is TGTGCCAGCAGCTTCCGGACAGGCTCAAATACGCAGTATTTT.

The table lists this clone with a count of one. The chain recombines TRBV5-1 with TRBJ1-3; possibly TRBD1 for D (6 bases). The CDR3 length is 15 residues. The V gene lost 3 bases and the J gene lost 2 bases, with 12 bases spanning the gap. Germline CDR1 and CDR2: SGHRS and YFSETQ. CDR3 sequence: CASSSTWGPGNTIYF. The CDR3 DNA sequence: TGCGCCAGCAGCTCCACCTGGGGGCCTGGAAACACCATATATTTT.

This chain joins TRBV19 and TRBJ1-6; 8 bases are a match to TRBD1. Germline V CDR1 and CDR2: LNHDA, SQIVND (reference sequence). CDR3 size: 16 residues. The V gene end was trimmed by 4 bases and the J gene end by 4 bases; junction bases not matched to a gene: 6. The CDR3 DNA reads as TGTGCCAGTAGTACACGGACAGGGAATTATAATTCACCCCTCCACTTT. Translating gives CASSTRTGNYNSPLHF. Combining the CDR3 with reference TRBV19 and TRBJ1-6 gives the whole variable domain DGGITQSPKYLFRKEGQNVTLSCEQNLNHDAMYWYRQDPGQGLRLIYYSQIVNDFQKGDIAEGYSVSREKKESFPLTVTSAQKNPTAFYLCASSTRTGNYNSPLHFGNGTRLTVT.

The J gene is TRBJ2-3, the V gene TRBV5-1, with 13 bases that match TRBD2. The CDR3 consists of 13 residues. CDR1 SGHRS and CDR2 YFSETQ come from the germline V gene. Trimming at V came to 3 bases and at J to 12 bases, leaving 4 bases not matched to a gene. In DNA, the CDR3 is TGCGCCAGCAGCTCCGGACTAGCGGGGGCCCAGTATTTT. It encodes CASSSGLAGAQYF.

This clone occurred once. The chain combines TRBV5-5 with TRBJ2-5; 7 bases map to TRBD1. The CDR3 covers 15 residues. Germline values: CDR1 SGHKS, CDR2 YYEKEE (reference sequence). Trimming at V came to 3 bases and at J to 2 bases, leaving 7 bases not matched to a gene. CDR3 amino acids: CASSSQTGQQETQYF. In DNA, the CDR3 is TGTGCCAGCAGCTCTCAGACAGGGCAACAAGAGACCCAGTACTTC.

Only one count was recorded for this clone. The genes are TRBV11-2 and TRBJ2-1; TRBD2 agrees at 11 bases. The CDR3 spans 14 residues. Trimming removed 0 bases from V and 10 bases from J; junction bases left unmatched: 2. Per the germline V gene, CDR1 is SGHAT and CDR2 is FQNNGV. CDR3 DNA: TGTGCCAGCAGCTTAGAAAGACTAGCGGGGGAGCAGTTCTTC. Protein: CASSLERLAGEQFF.

The V and J genes are TRBV5-6 and TRBJ1-5, with D unresolved. CDR3 length: 18 amino acids. Germline V gene data show CDR1 as SGHDT and CDR2 as YYEEEE. V lost 1 base to trimming and J lost 5 bases, with 22 bases between them. As DNA, the CDR3 is TGTGCCAGCAGCTTGACTACCGGGAAGGTCGCCGGCTATCAGCCCCAGCATTTT. This codes for CASSLTTGKVAGYQPQHF.

This rearrangement joins TRBV5-1 to TRBJ2-1; D uncertain. Germline CDR1 is SGHRS and CDR2 is YFSETQ. CDR3 length: 13 amino acids. V was cut by 1 base and J by 8 bases, with 10 bases left in between. The CDR3 spells CASSLPGADEQFF. The CDR3, as DNA: TGCGCCAGCAGCTTGCCCGGCGCGGATGAGCAGTTCTTC. Full variable domain (missing parts from reference TRBV5-1 and TRBJ2-1): KAGVTQTPRYLIKTRGQQVTLSCSPISGHRSVSWYQQTPGQGLQFLFEYFSETQRNKGNFPGRFSGRQFSNSRSEMNVSTLELGDSALYLCASSLPGADEQFFGPGTRLTVL.

This clone showed up just once. The rearrangement uses TRBV3-1 (or the pseudogene TRBV3-2) and TRBJ2-7; possibly TRBD2 for D (6 bases). CDR1 is LGHDT, CDR2 YNNKEL, per germline (reference sequence). This CDR3 has 14 residues. V lost 1 base, J lost 1 base, and 8 bases lay in between. Here the CDR3 DNA reads TGTGCCAGCAGCCAAGGGGGGGAGTCCTACGAGCAGTACTTC. This codes for CASSQGGESYEQYF.

This chain connects TRBV5-1 to TRBJ2-1, with TRBD1 matching 8 bases. The germline gives CDR1 SGHRS, CDR2 YFSETQ. The CDR3 consists of 13 residues. V was clipped by 2 bases and J by 7 bases; unmatched bases: 2. CDR3 loop: CASSLQGGNEQFF. Here the CDR3 DNA reads TGCGCCAGCAGCTTACAGGGGGGAAATGAGCAGTTCTTC.

The V call is TRBV28, the J call TRBJ1-4; no clear D gene. This CDR3 is built from 14 residues. Trimming stripped 2 bases from V and 8 bases from J, with 12 bases between. CDR1 MDHEN and CDR2 SYDVKM come from the germline V gene. In DNA, the CDR3 is TGTGCCAGCAGTTTAGTCACAAGGAGCGAAAAACTGTTTTTT. This gives the protein CASSLVTRSEKLFF.

This chain connects TRBV9 to TRBJ1-6; TRBD1 matches at 11 bases. This CDR3 has 18 residues. Trimming took 3 bases from V and 9 from J; bases not matched to a gene: 14. The germline V gene encodes CDR1 SGDLS and CDR2 YYNGEE. The CDR3 nucleotides read TGTGCCAGCAGCGCACTAATGCCGGGACAGGGGGTTGTTTCACCCCTCCACTTT. Its translation is CASSALMPGQGVVSPLHF.

The chain couples TRBV29-1 to TRBJ2-3; D might be TRBD1 (6 bases). The CDR3 contains 12 residues. Trimming removed 4 bases from V and 6 bases from J, with 11 bases in between. Germline V gene data show CDR1 as SQVTM and CDR2 as ANQGSEA. CDR3: CSVAGDGDTQYF. CDR3 DNA sequence: TGCAGCGTTGCAGGGGATGGCGATACGCAGTATTTT.

The chain employs TRBV10-3 and TRBJ1-2, with no clear D. V was cut by 2 bases and J by 3 bases, with 7 bases left in between. The CDR3 consists of 13 residues. Germline CDR1 ENHRY, CDR2 SYGVKD. The CDR3 bases are TGTGCCATCAGTGAGATGGCCCACTATGGCTACACCTTC. Translating gives CAISEMAHYGYTF.

The CDR3 loop is CASSSQGMETQYF. CDR3 DNA: TGTGCCAGTAGTTCACAGGGGATGGAGACCCAGTACTTC. V usage is TRBV19 and J usage is TRBJ2-5; 7 positions agree with TRBD1. V was pared by 5 bases and J by 5 bases, with 5 bases of the junction left unmatched. The CDR3 runs 13 residues. The germline CDR1 and CDR2 sequences are LNHDA and SQIVND (reference sequence).

The chain links TRBV28 to TRBJ2-3, with 7 bases identical to TRBD2. The V gene end was trimmed by 7 bases and the J gene end by 1 base; junction bases not matched to a gene: 11. CDR1 is MDHEN, CDR2 SYDVKM, per germline. This CDR3 has 16 amino acids. The CDR3 region has the DNA TGTGCCAGCAACCCGCCGGGGGGTGAGGGCACAGATACGCAGTATTTT. Its translation: CASNPPGGEGTDTQYF.

This rearrangement joins TRBV23-1 to TRBJ1-5; D possibly corresponds to TRBD1 (5 bases). TRBV23-1 is filed as an ORF, its function uncertain. The V and J ends lost 3 bases and 5 bases respectively, with 11 bases between them. This CDR3 has 14 amino acids. CDR3 sequence reads: CASSQSGFYQPQHF. The DNA for the CDR3 is TGCGCCAGCAGTCAGTCAGGGTTCTATCAGCCCCAGCATTTT.

This chain uses TRBV25-1 with TRBJ1-2; 7 nucleotides agree with TRBD1. Germline V gene data show CDR1 as MGHDK and CDR2 as SYGVNS. The CDR3 consists of 14 residues. V trimming: 5 bases; J trimming: 4 bases; junction bases outside the gene matches: 7. The CDR3 nucleotides are TGTGCCAGCAGTACACAGGGGTCCCTCTATGGCTACACCTTC. Protein: CASSTQGSLYGYTF.

The chain employs TRBV7-8 and TRBJ1-3; possibly TRBD1 for D (6 bases). CDR3 length: 16 residues. Germline assignment: CDR1 SGHVS and CDR2 FQNEAQ. The V end lost 1 base, the J end lost 2 bases, and 12 bases lay between the germline ends. CDR3 sequence reads: CASSLVFRGPGNTIYF. The DNA of the CDR3 is TGTGCCAGCAGCTTAGTATTCAGGGGCCCTGGAAACACCATATATTTT.

This chain uses TRBV19 with TRBJ1-2; D unclear. The germline V gene encodes CDR1 LNHDA and CDR2 SQIVND (reference sequence). With 3 bases removed from V and 5 bases from J, the gap between germline ends came to 13 bases. This CDR3 has 14 residues. For the CDR3, the DNA is TGTGCCAGTAGTATGAGAAGCGAGATTTATGGCTACACCTTC. This encodes CASSMRSEIYGYTF.

The genes are TRBV5-1 and TRBJ1-1; 9 nucleotides align to TRBD1. Losses at the gene ends were 6 bases for V and 6 bases for J; bases not matched to a gene: 6. CDR1 is SGHRS and CDR2 is YFSETQ in the germline V gene. CDR3 length: 13 residues. The CDR3 sequence: CASNLRQGAEAFF. CDR3 DNA: TGCGCCAGCAATCTGCGACAGGGGGCTGAAGCTTTCTTT.

The chain combines TRBV7-8 with TRBJ2-1; 7 bases fit TRBD1. The CDR3 extends over 17 amino acids. The germline CDR1 and CDR2 sequences are SGHVS and FQNEAQ. The junction had 12 bases not matched to a gene; V was cut back by 1 base and J by 6 bases. The CDR3 region is CASSLVPTGSRGNEQFF. As DNA, the CDR3 is TGTGCCAGCAGCTTAGTTCCGACAGGGTCTAGAGGCAATGAGCAGTTCTTC.

The J gene is TRBJ1-1, the V gene TRBV4-2; 8 nucleotides agree with TRBD1. The V gene's germline CDR1 is LGHNA and CDR2 YNFKEQ. The CDR3 length is 15 residues. The junction had 10 bases not matched to a gene; V was cut back by 4 bases and J by 6 bases. This CDR3 is CASSLMGQAAPEAFF. The CDR3 DNA is TGTGCCAGCAGCCTTATGGGACAGGCCGCCCCTGAAGCTTTCTTT.

This clone was observed a few times. This chain uses TRBV13 with TRBJ1-3; TRBD1 matches at 7 bases. The CDR3 is 16 amino acids. Germline V gives CDR1 PRHDT, CDR2 FYEKMQ (reference sequence). The V and J ends lost 5 bases and 0 bases, in that order; junction bases with no gene match: 7. DNA for the CDR3: TGTGCCAGCAGCGCGCCGGGGACAGCCTCTGGAAACACCATATATTTT. Its protein is CASSAPGTASGNTIYF.